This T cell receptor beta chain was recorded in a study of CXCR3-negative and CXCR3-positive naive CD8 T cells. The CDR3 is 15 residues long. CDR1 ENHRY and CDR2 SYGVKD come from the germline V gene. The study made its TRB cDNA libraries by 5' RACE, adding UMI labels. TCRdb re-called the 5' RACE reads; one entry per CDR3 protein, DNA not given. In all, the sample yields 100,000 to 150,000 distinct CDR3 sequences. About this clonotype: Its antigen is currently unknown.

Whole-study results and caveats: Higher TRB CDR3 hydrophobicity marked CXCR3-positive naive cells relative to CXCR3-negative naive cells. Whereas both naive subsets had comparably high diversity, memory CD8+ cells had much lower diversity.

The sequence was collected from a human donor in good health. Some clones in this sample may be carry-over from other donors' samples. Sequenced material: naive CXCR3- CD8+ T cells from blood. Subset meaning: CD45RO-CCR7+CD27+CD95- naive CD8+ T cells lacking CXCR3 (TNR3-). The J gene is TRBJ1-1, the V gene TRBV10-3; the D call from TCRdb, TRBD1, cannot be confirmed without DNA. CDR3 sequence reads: CAISPDRAEGTEAFF.